One sample yielded the 6 T cell receptor beta chains listed below, sequenced in a study of response to subunit inactivated influenza vaccine. TCRdb re-called the RT-PCR reads through MiXCR, storing one row per CDR3 protein. The table has roughly 760,000 distinct CDR3 sequences, approximately 22% seen once. This material consisted of PBMCs from blood, taken less than 6 days after vaccination. These receptors came from a man aged 50 or older who received an inactivated influenza vaccine.

The chain links TRBV6-2 or TRBV6-3 to TRBJ1-1; D remains unclear. Trimming left V 2 bases short and J 0 bases short, with 16 bases between. This CDR3 region has 17 residues. Germline V lookup: CDR1 MNHEY, CDR2 SVGEGT. CDR3 region: CASSYPPWEGLNTEAFF. DNA of the CDR3: TGTGCCAGCAGTTACCCACCCTGGGAGGGTTTGAACACTGAAGCTTTCTTT.

A few counts support this clonotype. This chain joins TRBV7-3 and TRBJ2-3; TRBD1 agrees at 12 bases. The germline V gene has CDR1 SGHTA and CDR2 FQGTGA. Trimming removed 4 bases from V and 3 bases from J; junction bases left unmatched: 5. The CDR3 is 16 amino acids. The CDR3 protein is CASSSPGQGATDTQYF. The CDR3 DNA is TGTGCCAGCAGCTCCCCGGGACAGGGGGCAACAGATACGCAGTATTTT.

J is TRBJ2-7 and V is TRBV21-1; the DNA was not used to check the table's D call, TRBD2. TRBV21-1 is assigned pseudogene status. The CDR3 extends over 16 amino acids. The CDR3 sequence: CASSKVGWVGGYEQYF. The CDR3 region has the DNA TGTGCCAGCAGCAAAGTCGGGTGGGTCGGGGGCTACGAGCAGTACTTC.

This clonotype has only a few counts. The chain carries TRBV12-3 or TRBV12-4 and TRBJ2-3; TRBD2 matches 12 bases. This CDR3 is built from 17 residues. Trimming removed 3 bases from V and 0 bases from J; junction bases left unmatched: 4. In nucleotides, the CDR3 is TGTGCCAGCAGTTTCCAGACTAGCGGGAGAAGCACAGATACGCAGTATTTT. The encoded protein is CASSFQTSGRSTDTQYF.

This clonotype came up many times. The chain combines TRBV4-3 with TRBJ1-2; D unclear. Germline V gene data show CDR1 as LGHNA and CDR2 as YSLEER. CDR3 length equals 17 residues. Trimming took 0 bases from V and 0 from J, leaving 14 bases between them. The CDR3 nucleotides are TGCGCCAGCAGCCAAGACGTATCGTTTGGGCCTAACTATGGCTACACCTTC. Translation: CASSQDVSFGPNYGYTF.

V and J are TRBV4-3 and TRBJ2-7; D possibly corresponds to TRBD2 (6 bases). V lost 1 base and J lost 5, with 15 bases in between. The CDR3 totals 15 residues. Germline CDR1 and CDR2: LGHNA and YSLEER. The CDR3 DNA reads as TGCGCCAGCAGCCAAGCCGGAGGGCTAGTGGACGAGCAGTACTTC. It is translated as CASSQAGGLVDEQYF.